This T cell receptor (beta chain) comes out of a study of T-cell reconstitution after alpha-beta-depleted transplantation in children. Trimming stripped 4 bases from V and 6 bases from J, with 7 bases between. The CDR3 is 13 residues long. This clonotype was seen a handful of times. It was with unique molecular identifiers that the TCRbeta library was prepared. TCRdb passed the PCR reads through MiXCR, listing each CDR3 protein once. The sample has fewer than 550,000 distinct CDR3 sequences, roughly 17% seen once. The sequence came from a boy younger than two who had a stem cell transplant for Wiskott-Aldrich syndrome, so the T cells may come from the graft donor. V and J are TRBV12-3 or TRBV12-4 and TRBJ1-6; maybe TRBD1 (5 bases). The input for sequencing was PBMCs, mostly from graft donor cells, taken 360 days after TCRalphabeta/CD19-depleted stem cell transplant. The CDR3 nucleotides are TGTGCCAGCAGTTGGGGGTTTAATTCACCCCTCCACTTT. This translates into CASSWGFNSPLHF.